A selection of T cell receptor beta chains follows, all from one sample in a study of T cell changes during pregnancy in multiple sclerosis. TCRdb's copy holds only in-frame clones and misses some; the assay was immunoSEQ multiplex PCR. Of roughly 53,000 clones detected, roughly nine tenths appear once; the ten largest clones hold approximately 3%. The sample in question was CD8+ T cells from peripheral blood mononuclear cells, obtained before pregnancy. The source is a female donor with multiple sclerosis, enrolled in a pregnancy study. CDR3s include the opening cysteine and the closing phenylalanine or tryptophan. Each record gives: D gene, clone size, J gene, V gene, CDR3 protein, CDR3 DNA. The D gene is left open where the match is weak. Clone size is shown for a subset of rows, as once, few, many or a class of expanded clone.

d_gene: .; abundance: medium-sized; j_gene: TRBJ1-3; v_gene: TRBV7-3; CDR3aa: CASRPDRDSGNTIYF; CDR3nt: TGTGCCAGCAGACCCGACAGAGACTCTGGAAACACCATATATTTT
d_gene: .; abundance: .; j_gene: TRBJ1-2; v_gene: TRBV4-1; CDR3aa: CASSQLSNGGVGYTF; CDR3nt: TGCGCCAGCAGCCAACTAAGCAACGGGGGTGTAGGCTACACCTTC
d_gene: .; abundance: .; j_gene: TRBJ2-5; v_gene: TRBV5-6; CDR3aa: CASSYGSGETQYF; CDR3nt: TGTGCCAGCAGCTACGGGTCCGGAGAGACCCAGTACTTC
d_gene: .; abundance: .; j_gene: TRBJ1-1; v_gene: TRBV6-5; CDR3aa: CASSYGGSNTEAFF; CDR3nt: TGTGCCAGCAGTTACGGGGGCTCTAACACTGAAGCTTTCTTT
d_gene: .; abundance: .; j_gene: TRBJ1-1; v_gene: TRBV27; CDR3aa: CASSTTVNTEAFF; CDR3nt: TGTGCCAGCAGTACGACAGTGAACACTGAAGCTTTCTTT
d_gene: .; abundance: .; j_gene: TRBJ1-3; v_gene: TRBV27; CDR3aa: CASSQLGSGNTIYF; CDR3nt: TGTGCCAGCAGCCAACTCGGCTCTGGAAACACCATATATTTT
d_gene: .; abundance: .; j_gene: TRBJ2-2; v_gene: TRBV11-2; CDR3aa: CASSKLTGGAGELFF; CDR3nt: TGTGCCAGCAGCAAACTTACAGGGGGGGCCGGGGAGCTGTTTTTT
d_gene: .; abundance: .; j_gene: TRBJ2-1; v_gene: TRBV7-2; CDR3aa: CASSLATTFQVNEQFF; CDR3nt: TGTGCCAGCAGCTTAGCGACGACCTTTCAGGTCAATGAGCAGTTCTTC
d_gene: TRBD1; abundance: .; j_gene: TRBJ2-1; v_gene: TRBV9; CDR3aa: CASSATGTENNEQFF; CDR3nt: TGTGCCAGCAGCGCCACCGGGACAGAGAACAATGAGCAGTTCTTC
d_gene: .; abundance: .; j_gene: TRBJ2-3; v_gene: TRBV7-6; CDR3aa: CASSFDLANADTQYF; CDR3nt: TGTGCCAGCAGCTTCGACCTAGCGAACGCAGATACGCAGTATTTT
d_gene: TRBD1; abundance: .; j_gene: TRBJ2-2; v_gene: TRBV9; CDR3aa: CASSPGQGRRTGELFF; CDR3nt: TGTGCCAGCAGCCCGGGACAGGGACGGAGGACCGGGGAGCTGTTTTTT
d_gene: .; abundance: .; j_gene: TRBJ2-3; v_gene: TRBV6-4; CDR3aa: CASSDGQTTDTQYF; CDR3nt: TGTGCCAGCAGTGACGGACAGACCACAGATACGCAGTATTTT
d_gene: TRBD1; abundance: .; j_gene: TRBJ1-1; v_gene: TRBV2; CDR3aa: CASRHRGTMAFF; CDR3nt: TGTGCCAGCAGACACAGGGGCACTATGGCTTTCTTT
d_gene: .; abundance: .; j_gene: TRBJ2-1; v_gene: TRBV30; CDR3aa: CAWSDVLEGNEQFF; CDR3nt: TGTGCCTGGAGTGATGTGTTGGAGGGGAATGAGCAGTTCTTC
d_gene: TRBD2; abundance: .; j_gene: TRBJ2-1; v_gene: TRBV19; CDR3aa: CASSILAGGNNEQFF; CDR3nt: TGTGCCAGTAGTATCTTAGCGGGGGGAAACAATGAGCAGTTCTTC
d_gene: TRBD1; abundance: .; j_gene: TRBJ1-2; v_gene: TRBV6-4; CDR3aa: CASSDSMGQGSPYTF; CDR3nt: TGTGCCAGCAGTGACTCGATGGGACAGGGTTCTCCATACACCTTC
d_gene: TRBD1; abundance: .; j_gene: TRBJ1-4; v_gene: TRBV28; CDR3aa: CASKRQGAGEKLFF; CDR3nt: TGTGCCAGCAAAAGACAGGGGGCGGGGGAAAAACTGTTTTTT
d_gene: .; abundance: .; j_gene: TRBJ1-1; v_gene: TRBV6-5; CDR3aa: CASSYGGAGVNTEAFF; CDR3nt: TGTGCCAGCAGTTACGGGGGGGCAGGGGTGAACACTGAAGCTTTCTTT
d_gene: TRBD1; abundance: once; j_gene: TRBJ1-1; v_gene: TRBV9; CDR3aa: CASSDQTGMNTEAFF; CDR3nt: TGTGCCAGCAGCGACCAGACAGGGATGAACACTGAAGCTTTCTTT
d_gene: TRBD1; abundance: .; j_gene: TRBJ2-2; v_gene: TRBV9; CDR3aa: CASSLTGGGTGELFF; CDR3nt: TGTGCCAGCAGCCTGACAGGGGGCGGGACCGGGGAGCTGTTTTTT
d_gene: TRBD1; abundance: .; j_gene: TRBJ2-1; v_gene: TRBV2; CDR3aa: CASSPTGMAYNEQFF; CDR3nt: TGTGCCAGCAGCCCGACAGGGATGGCCTACAATGAGCAGTTCTTC
d_gene: TRBD1; abundance: medium-sized; j_gene: TRBJ2-1; v_gene: TRBV11-2; CDR3aa: CASSLGTGGIHEQFF; CDR3nt: TGTGCCAGCAGCTTAGGCACAGGGGGAATCCATGAGCAGTTCTTC
d_gene: TRBD2; abundance: .; j_gene: TRBJ2-1; v_gene: TRBV5-4; CDR3aa: CASSLFVAGGDPYNEQFF; CDR3nt: TGTGCCAGCAGCCTATTTGTAGCGGGGGGGGACCCCTACAATGAGCAGTTCTTC
d_gene: .; abundance: .; j_gene: TRBJ1-1; v_gene: TRBV4-1; CDR3aa: CASSHPGRDTEAFF; CDR3nt: TGCGCCAGCAGCCACCCCGGCAGGGACACTGAAGCTTTCTTT